Here is one TCR beta chain with its context. The data originate from a study of blood T cell repertoires in COVID-19. This table comes from immunoSEQ multiplex PCR, and its TCRdb copy is limited to in-frame clones, with some not included. The data contain 320,000 or so clones, roughly 89% of them seen just once; the ten biggest clones take up approximately 4.7%. Individuals aged roughly 18 to 95 years were recruited from 24 US areas. The clonotype originates from a man in his fifties or sixties who had recovered from COVID-19. Sequenced sample: PBMCs or T cells enriched from blood (not recorded which).

The CDR3 is CATSPSGGRTDTQYF. The CDR3 DNA is TGTGCCACCAGTCCCTCAGGGGGCAGGACAGATACGCAGTATTTT. The chain is built from TRBV24-1 and TRBJ2-3; 8 bases line up with TRBD1. The ends lost 6 bases at V and 3 bases at J; junction bases unmatched: 7. The CDR3 has 15 amino acids. Per germline, CDR1 KGHDR and CDR2 SFDVKD.